The 24 T cell receptor beta chains listed next were all sequenced from one sample in a study of T cells after yellow fever vaccination. MiXCR, run by TCRdb on the 5' RACE reads, gives a single entry per CDR3 protein. The sample lists 300,000 or so distinct CDR3 sequences; approximately 12% were seen once. Sequences were derived from CD4+ T cells sorted from PBMCs, sampled 45 days after the yellow fever booster vaccination. All receptors derive from a man aged 30-40 years who received the YFV17D yellow fever vaccine.

The V gene is TRBV19, the J gene TRBJ1-1; D is unclear. V dropped 5 bases and J dropped 0 bases, with 16 bases sitting between them. Germline V gives CDR1 LNHDA, CDR2 SQIVND (reference sequence). CDR3 length equals 16 residues. For the CDR3, the DNA is TGTGCCAGTAGTTTTCGGGGAACTAAATTGAACACTGAAGCTTTCTTT. It encodes CASSFRGTKLNTEAFF. Filled out from reference TRBV19 and TRBJ1-1, the complete variable domain reads DGGITQSPKYLFRKEGQNVTLSCEQNLNHDAMYWYRQDPGQGLRLIYYSQIVNDFQKGDIAEGYSVSREKKESFPLTVTSAQKNPTAFYLCASSFRGTKLNTEAFFGQGTRLTVV.

This clonotype turned up a few times. This rearrangement joins TRBV5-4 to TRBJ2-1; D possibly uses TRBD1 or TRBD2 (5 bases each). The CDR3 consists of 14 residues. Trimming cost V 4 bases and J 6 bases, with 14 bases left between them. The germline CDR1 and CDR2 sequences are SGHNT and YYREEE (reference sequence). This chain's CDR3 is CASSNRDPGNEQFF. The DNA for the CDR3 is TGTGCCAGCAGCAATAGGGACCCGGGCAATGAGCAGTTCTTC.

The chain recombines TRBV3-1 with TRBJ2-7; 10 positions match TRBD2. J was trimmed by 2 bases and V by 4 bases; bases with no gene match: 11. The germline V gene encodes CDR1 LGHDT and CDR2 YNNKEL (reference sequence). There are 17 residues in the CDR3. CDR3 DNA sequence: TGTGCCAGCAGCCGCTCCGGGATAGCGGGAGGCCCCTACGAGCAGTACTTC. It translates to CASSRSGIAGGPYEQYF.

This clonotype occurred a few times. The chain combines TRBV6-5 with TRBJ2-3; 11 bases are shared with TRBD2. Germline V gives CDR1 MNHEY, CDR2 SVGAGI. With V trimmed by 2 bases and J by 0 bases, 1 base remained unmatched. CDR3 length: 16 residues. The CDR3: CASSYRLAGSTDTQYF. DNA of the CDR3: TGTGCCAGCAGTTACCGACTAGCGGGGAGCACAGATACGCAGTATTTT.

The chain employs TRBV20-1 and TRBJ2-5, with a tentative D call TRBD1 (7 bases). Trimming removed 8 bases at V and 2 bases at J, with 15 bases between. The CDR3 extends over 13 amino acids. Germline V gives CDR1 DFQATT, CDR2 SNEGSKA (reference sequence). CDR3 coding DNA: TGCAGTAGGAGGAGGGGGCTTCAAGAGACCCAGTACTTC. As protein: CSRRRGLQETQYF.

The table lists this clonotype with many counts. CDR3 nucleotides: TGCAGTGCTAGGGAATCTACAGGGATGGGCACTGAAGCTTTCTTT. It codes for CSARESTGMGTEAFF. The rearrangement links TRBV20-1 to TRBJ1-1, with D perhaps TRBD1 (6 bases). The V end lost 3 bases, the J end lost 4 bases, and 18 bases lay between the germline ends. Germline loops: CDR1 DFQATT, CDR2 SNEGSKA (reference sequence). CDR3 length: 15 amino acids.

Concerning this clonotype: Sequence at one end of the junction differs from germline and may be a read error. The chain is built from TRBV12-3 or TRBV12-4 and TRBJ2-2, with TRBD2 matching over 11 bases. This CDR3 is built from 19 residues. The CDR3 reads CACSFGLLAGVSRTGELFF. For the CDR3, the DNA is TGTGCCTGCAGTTTCGGGTTACTAGCGGGAGTCTCCCGGACCGGGGAGCTGTTTTTT.

The chain combines TRBV6-1 with TRBJ2-1; D possibly corresponds to TRBD1 (6 bases). The CDR3 extends over 14 amino acids. Germline lookup yields CDR1 MNHNS and CDR2 SASEGT. V was shortened by 7 bases and J by 11 bases, with 21 bases between the two germline ends. The CDR3 spells CASTPVRVGDKQFF. For the CDR3, the DNA is TGTGCCAGCACTCCCGTACGGGTTGGGGACAAGCAGTTCTTC.

This clonotype was recorded a few times. The gene calls are TRBV7-2 and TRBJ2-1, with TRBD2 identical over 7 bases. This CDR3 comprises 13 residues. V trimming: 5 bases; J trimming: 5 bases; junction bases outside the gene matches: 3. From germline, CDR1 is SGHTA and CDR2 FQGNSA. CDR3 sequence: CASSREVNNEQFF. CDR3 coding DNA: TGTGCCAGCAGCCGGGAGGTAAACAATGAGCAGTTCTTC.

This clonotype was seen more than once but under ten times. This chain uses TRBV5-1 with TRBJ2-5, with TRBD2 matching 10 bases. Trimming at V came to 6 bases and at J to 5 bases, leaving 10 bases not matched to a gene. This CDR3 contains 15 residues. Per the germline V gene, CDR1 is SGHRS and CDR2 is YFSETQ. The CDR3 sequence: CASKGLAGVLETQYF. In nucleotides, the CDR3 is TGCGCCAGCAAGGGGCTAGCGGGAGTGTTGGAGACCCAGTACTTC.

The chain employs TRBV10-1 and TRBJ2-2; 9 bases are a match to TRBD2. The junction had 6 bases not matched to a gene; V was cut back by 7 bases and J by 6 bases. Germline CDR1 WNHNN, CDR2 SYGVQD (reference sequence). The CDR3 contains 14 residues. The CDR3 reads CASNAGGPSGELFF. CDR3 sequence (DNA): TGCGCCAGCAACGCGGGAGGGCCCTCCGGGGAGCTGTTTTTT.

J is TRBJ2-7 and V is TRBV5-6; weak D call: TRBD1 (5 bases). V was shortened by 4 bases and J by 2 bases, with 19 bases between the two germline ends. There are 16 residues in the CDR3. Germline V gives CDR1 SGHDT, CDR2 YYEEEE. CDR3 sequence (DNA): TGTGCCAGCAGCGGAACACAGGATGGGGCTCCCTACGAGCAGTACTTC. Protein sequence: CASSGTQDGAPYEQYF.

The sample holds a few counts of this clonotype. The CDR3 loop is CASSLDATSDEQYF. The CDR3 DNA is TGCGCCAGCAGCCTGGATGCCACTTCGGACGAGCAGTACTTC. The gene calls are TRBV5-1 and TRBJ2-7; D remains unclear. This CDR3 is 14 amino acids long. V lost 4 bases, J lost 5 bases, and 16 bases lay in between. Germline CDR1 reads SGHRS; CDR2 reads YFSETQ.

This clonotype was observed a handful of times. V usage is TRBV12-3 or TRBV12-4 and J usage is TRBJ2-3, with D unresolved. The CDR3 runs to 11 residues. V was clipped by 6 bases and J by 2 bases, with 3 bases between them. The CDR3 region has the DNA TGTGCCAGCAGGGCCACAGATACGCAGTATTTT. Its protein product is CASRATDTQYF.

This clonotype has more than one count but fewer than ten. V usage is TRBV20-1 and J usage is TRBJ2-3; D is ambiguous. Germline CDR1 and CDR2: DFQATT and SNEGSKA (reference sequence). V gave up 0 bases and J gave up 3 bases, with 13 bases separating them. This CDR3 is 15 amino acids long. This CDR3 is CSARDLPDGTDTQYF. The CDR3 DNA reads TGCAGTGCTAGAGACCTCCCTGATGGGACAGATACGCAGTATTTT.

At least ten counts were recorded for this clonotype. V and J are TRBV20-1 and TRBJ2-3; 7 bases map to TRBD2. Trimming cost V 6 bases and J 1 base; bases outside gene matches: 4. The CDR3 is made up of 13 amino acids. Per the germline V gene, CDR1 is DFQATT and CDR2 is SNEGSKA (reference sequence). The DNA for the CDR3 is TGCAGTGCGGAGGGGAGGGGCACAGATACGCAGTATTTT. This translates into CSAEGRGTDTQYF.

The gene calls are TRBV4-2 and TRBJ2-5, with D maybe TRBD2 (6 bases). CDR3 size: 14 residues. The V end lost 7 bases, the J end lost 2 bases, and 14 bases lay between the germline ends. Per germline, CDR1 LGHNA and CDR2 YNFKEQ. CDR3 sequence: CASTLDGGQETQYF. The CDR3 DNA reads as TGTGCCAGCACCCTGGATGGGGGGCAAGAGACCCAGTACTTC.

This clonotype was counted at least ten times. V and J are TRBV20-1 and TRBJ2-3; tentatively, D is TRBD2 (6 bases). The ends were cut back, 5 bases at V and 5 bases at J, with 17 bases in the middle. CDR3 length equals 14 residues. Germline CDR1 reads DFQATT; CDR2 reads SNEGSKA (reference sequence). CDR3 region: CSAEILRGRDTQYF. For the CDR3, the DNA is TGCAGTGCTGAAATCCTCCGGGGGAGAGATACGCAGTATTTT.

The chain links TRBV12-3 or TRBV12-4 to TRBJ2-5; D remains unclear. The V end was cut by 8 bases, the J end by 5 bases, with 21 bases between. This CDR3 is built from 15 residues. The CDR3 bases are TGTGCCAGCTGTGGTGCTGCGGTACAGAGGGAGACCCAGTACTTC. It encodes CASCGAAVQRETQYF.

There are a few counts of this clonotype. The V and J genes are TRBV2 and TRBJ2-7; D may be TRBD1 (6 bases). This CDR3 has 14 amino acids. CDR1 and CDR2 from the germline V gene are SNHLY and FYNNEI. The V end was cut by 6 bases, the J end by 0 bases, with 12 bases between. The chain's CDR3 is CASSNDRTSYEQYF. The CDR3 nucleotides are TGTGCCAGCAGCAATGACAGGACCTCCTACGAGCAGTACTTC.

The J gene is TRBJ2-1, the V gene TRBV20-1; no definite D call. Germline values: CDR1 DFQATT, CDR2 SNEGSKA (reference sequence). CDR3 length: 15 amino acids. Trimming removed 1 base at V and 0 bases at J, with 10 bases between. The CDR3 DNA follows: TGCAGTGCTAGAGCCCTCCTGAGCTCCTACAATGAGCAGTTCTTC. It is translated as CSARALLSSYNEQFF.

This clonotype was seen repeatedly, ten times or more. The chain is built from TRBV5-1 and TRBJ2-1; D is possibly TRBD1 or TRBD2 (5 bases each). The CDR3 extends over 14 amino acids. The germline V and J ends were trimmed by 3 bases and 6 bases, with 13 bases remaining between them. Looked up from germline, CDR1 is SGHRS and CDR2 is YFSETQ. The DNA for the CDR3 is TGCGCCAGCAGCTCCCAGACTGGGGGCAATGAGCAGTTCTTC. Encoded protein: CASSSQTGGNEQFF.

The sample holds one count of this clonotype. The chain uses TRBV30 and TRBJ1-1, with D perhaps matching TRBD1 (6 bases). The germline V gene has CDR1 GTSNPN and CDR2 SVGIG (reference sequence). The germline V and J ends were trimmed by 0 bases and 8 bases, with 10 bases remaining between them. The CDR3 runs 12 residues. The CDR3 DNA sequence: TGTGCCTGGAGTGTAACGGGGGCAGAAGCTTTCTTT. This codes for CAWSVTGAEAFF.

This clonotype was seen a handful of times. The rearrangement joins TRBV7-8 to TRBJ1-5, with D hard to call. CDR1 and CDR2 (germline): SGHVS, FQNEAQ. This CDR3 comprises 13 residues. The V end was cut by 3 bases, the J end by 6 bases, with 9 bases between. The CDR3 DNA sequence: TGTGCCAGCAGCTTCTTGAAGGTTCAGCCCCAGCATTTT. Translating gives CASSFLKVQPQHF. Full variable domain (rest looked up from reference TRBV7-8 and TRBJ1-5): GAGVSQSPRYKVAKRGQDVALRCDPISGHVSLFWYQQALGQGPEFLTYFQNEAQLDKSGLPSDRFFAERPEGSVSTLKIQRTQQEDSAVYLCASSFLKVQPQHFGDGTRLSIL.